This TCR beta chain derives from a study of CD8 T cells in Susac syndrome. General study results and limits: TCR sequencing and HLA analysis covered a relatively small number of individuals.

About 0.45 to 1 ug RNA was reverse transcribed with random hexamers. The authors amplified TCR beta CDR3 across 54 Vbeta and 13 Jbeta using immunoSEQ multiplex PCR. One entry per CDR3 protein, called by TCRdb with MiXCR from the immunoSEQ multiplex PCR reads. Among more than 250,000 distinct CDR3 sequences listed, roughly nine tenths were seen once. TCR beta sequencing was performed on blood CD8+ and CD4+ T cells. Bulk CD8+ and CD4+ cells came from magnetic negative isolation; CD8+ TEMRA by FACS. The length of the CDR3 is 11 residues. V was clipped by 4 bases and J by 8 bases, with 8 bases between them. Germline V gene sequence: CDR1 LNHDA, CDR2 SQIVND (reference sequence). To note about this clonotype: Its antigen remains unidentified.

The receptor's source is a human donor with multiple sclerosis. This chain uses TRBV19 with TRBJ1-1; no reliable D call. The specimen was CD4+ T cells from PBMCs. The DNA for the CDR3 is TGTGCCAGTAGTACGCGTAGCGAAGCTTTCTTT. It is translated as CASSTRSEAFF.